The entry below gives a single T cell receptor beta chain sequence along with its context. The target antigen is unknown. Germline CDR1 is MRHNA and CDR2 is SNTAGT. This CDR3 region has 14 residues. V lost 6 bases and J 1 base, leaving 13 bases between the germline ends. The record originates from a study of identical twins. TCRdb reprocessed the 5' RACE reads with MiXCR, giving one entry per CDR3 protein. The sample consists of nearly 250,000 distinct CDR3 sequences, roughly 7% of them appearing once. Study outcomes and limitations: While abundant cord blood beta clonotypes carried fewer insertions, memory repertoires showed no such pattern.

These records were also assigned to another study, of yellow fever vaccine responses in identical twins.

The TCR originated in a woman under 30 in good health. What was sequenced was memory (CD45RO+) T cells sorted from blood. The chain uses TRBV6-4 and TRBJ2-7, with D tentatively TRBD2 (5 bases). The CDR3: CASSDQRESYEQYF. The CDR3 DNA follows: TGTGCCAGCAGCGACCAACGGGAATCCTACGAGCAGTACTTC.